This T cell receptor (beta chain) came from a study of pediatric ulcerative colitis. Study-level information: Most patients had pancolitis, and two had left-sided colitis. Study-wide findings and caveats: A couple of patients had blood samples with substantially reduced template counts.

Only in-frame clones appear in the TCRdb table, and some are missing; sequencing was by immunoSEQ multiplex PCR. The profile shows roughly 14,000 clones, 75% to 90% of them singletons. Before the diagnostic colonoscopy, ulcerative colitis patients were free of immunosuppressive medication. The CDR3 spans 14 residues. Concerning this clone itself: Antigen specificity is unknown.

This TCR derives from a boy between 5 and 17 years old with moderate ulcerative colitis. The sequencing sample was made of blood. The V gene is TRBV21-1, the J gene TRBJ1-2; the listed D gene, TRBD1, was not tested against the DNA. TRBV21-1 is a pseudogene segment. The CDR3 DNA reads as TGTGCCAGCAGCAAATCAGGGGGATGCTATGGCTACACCTTC. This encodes CASSKSGGCYGYTF.